This T cell receptor beta chain stems from a study of shared clonotypes between healthy human individuals (dated by TCRdb to 2020 to 2021). With respect to the entire study: The cohort comprised a couple of women and a few men aged 18 to 49 years. Each donor's leukapheresis produced roughly between about 0.9 and 9.5 billion PBMCs. Libraries were prepared and TCR repertoires were sequenced by different laboratories using diverse techniques, in order to increase sequencing depth and limit assay-specific biases. For each donor, CD4 naive and CD4 memory were each run on three plates, CD8 naive on two plates, and CD8 memory on one plate. Blood TCR repertoires of 5 or 6 healthy adults were deeply sequenced to estimate repertoire size and the extent of clonotype sharing between individuals. Beyond this particular receptor, the publication reports: About 5% of naive CD4, around 4% of naive CD8, roughly 2.5% of memory CD4, and around 0.42% of memory CD8 clonotypes were shared across several donors. Even with the large sequencing depth, rarefaction of the sorted-subset datasets indicated that sequencing was incomplete. Pairwise subsampling indicated that sequencing depth was expected to affect the degree of clonotype sharing among donors. Estimated clonotype richness was generally larger for naive than for memory subsets. Clonotypes shared by all four sorted-subset donors showed higher generation probabilities than non-shared clonotypes. Sampling was limited to blood, and TCR repertoires in tissue likely differ from TCR repertoires in blood. Because the study included only a small number of donors, the genetic and exposure-history diversity represented was limited.

Healthy HIV-negative adults with no recently reported acute infections or vaccinations were included as donors. Every donor was a Caucasian adult residing in Nashville, Tennessee, USA. CD4+ T cells were enriched by magnetic negative selection; naive cells were then positively selected on CD45RA, and the negative fraction formed the memory subset. Blood was collected by leukapheresis, and PBMCs were isolated by Ficoll-Histopaque density gradient centrifugation and then cryopreserved in liquid nitrogen vapor phase. Purity and quantity of every magnetically sorted T cell population were checked by analytical flow cytometry. From each sorted fraction, genomic DNA was isolated and quantified by UV absorbance on a Nanodrop 2000c. Using the deep immunoSEQ assay, TCR CDR3 regions were amplified from genomic DNA by multiplex PCR. For each cell subset, the extracted genomic DNA was distributed evenly across all wells of several immunoSEQ 96-well plates, and each plate served as one replicate. Each replicate PCR for sorted subsets received about 0.2 ug genomic DNA, equal to 28,000 or so T cell genomes. Purified libraries were quantified with a Qubit 3.0 fluorometer, sized on a Bioanalyzer 2100, and re-quantified with the KAPA Library Quantification kit. Each immunoSEQ 96-well plate was sequenced on its own single-read 150-cycle Illumina NextSeq 550 flow cell. As for the original processing: Because only junctional sequences without quality scores were contained in the immunoSEQ output, filtering matching that applied to full-length reads could not be performed. Sequences were annotated with PyIR, a Python wrapper for IgBLAST v1.9, using IMGT germline references to assign V/J genes and CDR3. Any read was removed if the V/J assignment was weak (E-value above 1e-6), the CDR3 was missing, or the read contained stop codons, out-of-frame junctions, or ambiguous translated residues. V3J clonotypes were defined as sequences sharing an identical inferred V gene, J gene, and CDR3 amino acid sequence. Percentage overlap between repertoires was calculated by dividing the number of shared unique clonotypes by the size of the smaller repertoire. Richness of each repertoire was evaluated using RTK rarefaction, the Chao1 estimator, and Recon v2.1 estimates of unobserved clonotypes. OLGA was used to compute generation probabilities for all TCRbeta clonotypes that the gDNA method yielded from several donors. TCRdb took over this immuneACCESS table, retaining in-frame rearrangements with V and J assigned. Such tables are incomplete; in checked studies, under half of the missing clones stem from an unresolved V gene, and the remainder is unexplained. V and J calls and clone size are those listed in that table; D and trimming were worked out from the DNA. Here the sample has roughly 1,100,000 clones; approximately 72% occur a single time. The ten largest clones add up to roughly 1.4% of the sample.

The trim is 0 bases for V and 0 bases for J, with a gap of 10 bases between the germline ends. Including the terminal cysteine and phenylalanine, the CDR3 comprises 16 residues. Of the read, only the CDR3 DNA is kept; its 48 bases are in frame from base 1. The CDR1 and CDR2 encoded by the germline V gene (reference sequence) are SGHNT and YYREEE. In the case of this clone: Its antigen is still unknown. It has no much larger one-base neighbor in the sample; base qualities were not kept.

This clonotype was sampled from a man between 18 and 29 years old in good health. The sequencing sample was made of memory CD4+ T cells sorted from blood. Interpreted using the paper, the cell subset or site label stands for: CD45RA-negative fraction. The chain was built from TRBV5-4 and TRBJ2-4; the D gene cannot be named for sure. The bases read TGTGCCAGCAGCTTGGGAGGATATCTAGCCAAAAACATTCAGTACTTC. The resulting protein is CASSLGGYLAKNIQYF.